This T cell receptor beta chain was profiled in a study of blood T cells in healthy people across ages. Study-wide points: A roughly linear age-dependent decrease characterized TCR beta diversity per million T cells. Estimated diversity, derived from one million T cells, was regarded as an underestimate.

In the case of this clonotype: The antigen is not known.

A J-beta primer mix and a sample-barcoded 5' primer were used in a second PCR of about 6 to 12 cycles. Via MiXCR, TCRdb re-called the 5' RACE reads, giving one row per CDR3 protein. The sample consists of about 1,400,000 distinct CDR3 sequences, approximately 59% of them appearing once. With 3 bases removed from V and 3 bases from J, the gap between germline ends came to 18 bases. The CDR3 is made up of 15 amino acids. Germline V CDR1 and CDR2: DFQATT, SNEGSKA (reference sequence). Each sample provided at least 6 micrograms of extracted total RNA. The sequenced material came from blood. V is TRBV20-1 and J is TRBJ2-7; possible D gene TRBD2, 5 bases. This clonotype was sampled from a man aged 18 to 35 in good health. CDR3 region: CSARWEDDYLYEQYF. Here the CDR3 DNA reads TGCAGTGCTAGGTGGGAAGACGACTACCTCTACGAGCAGTACTTC.